This T cell receptor (beta chain) was recovered during a study of post-analysis software for immune sequencing data. Study results and caveats: Included in a set of roughly five TRBV segments more frequent in patients than controls were TRBV5-6, TRBV5-1 and TRBV20-1. Patients with multiple sclerosis recorded significantly lower normalized Chao1 diversity than controls, the study found.

The CDR3 is made up of 15 amino acids. Trimming removed 5 bases from V and 6 bases from J; junction bases left unmatched: 5. CDR1 is SGHVS and CDR2 is FNYEAQ in the germline V gene. The TCR beta cDNA libraries carried unique molecular identifiers. TCRdb reprocessed the PCR reads with MiXCR, giving one entry per CDR3 protein. The table lists fewer than 900,000 distinct CDR3 sequences, 46% of them singletons. This clonotype was seen more than once but under ten times. Its antigen is currently unknown. The sequence derives from a girl aged 5 to 17 with multiple sclerosis. The genes are TRBV7-6 and TRBJ2-7; 15 bases match TRBD2. The specimen sequenced was blood. DNA for the CDR3: TGTGCCAGCAGCCGAATGGGACTAGCGGGGGGCGAGCAGTACTTC. It codes for CASSRMGLAGGEQYF.